One and the same sample provided the 3 T cell receptor beta chains below, sequenced in a study of shared clonotypes between healthy human individuals. Terminally differentiated effector memory CD45RA+ cells were excluded by CCR7 positive selection of CD45RO-negative cells. Method: immunoSEQ multiplex PCR; TCRdb's copy keeps in-frame clones and lacks some. The sample shows about 2.2 million clones, 93% of them seen only once. The sample was naive CD8+ T cells from PBMCs. These receptors originate from a man aged 18-30 years in good health. Some clones in this sample may be carry-over from other donors' samples.

The chain uses TRBV5-1 and TRBJ2-5, with TRBD1 matching 12 bases. The germline V gene encodes CDR1 SGHRS and CDR2 YFSETQ. This CDR3 region has 17 residues. J was trimmed by 5 bases and V by 4 bases; bases with no gene match: 12. The CDR3 DNA reads as TGCGCCAGCAGCCCCCTTGGGGGGACAGGGGGCTCGGAGACCCAGTACTTC. This translates into CASSPLGGTGGSETQYF.

This rearrangement joins TRBV28 to TRBJ1-2; 10 nucleotides align to TRBD1. CDR3 length equals 15 residues. Germline lookup yields CDR1 MDHEN and CDR2 SYDVKM. Trimming took 7 bases from V and 1 from J; bases not matched to a gene: 6. CDR3 region: CASTDRGGINYGYTF. The DNA of the CDR3 is TGTGCCAGCACGGACAGGGGGGGGATTAACTATGGCTACACCTTC.

This chain uses TRBV28 with TRBJ2-5, with D maybe TRBD1 (6 bases). CDR3 length: 16 residues. The V and J ends lost 5 bases and 4 bases respectively, with 20 bases between them. CDR1 is MDHEN and CDR2 is SYDVKM in the germline V gene. The CDR3: CASSPPPDWGRETQYF. As DNA, the CDR3 is TGTGCCAGCAGTCCACCCCCAGATTGGGGGCGAGAGACCCAGTACTTC.